The clone carrying this T cell receptor (beta chain) has a handful of counts. The antigen is undetermined. This entry comes from a study of cytomegalovirus exposure and HLA in healthy donors. Study-level results: Testing in vitro showed a few CMV-associated chains specific for CMV antigens. With further analysis later on, most CMV-associated TCR beta chains appeared HLA-restricted. HLA alleles were associated with around 17,000 TCR beta sequences in a later analysis at 0.05 false discovery rate.

The length of the CDR3 is 13 residues. Trimming shortened V by 5 bases and J by 4 bases, and 9 bases separated the two germline ends. Germline V gene lookup returns CDR1 SGHVS and CDR2 FQNEAQ. At sampling all donors were nominally healthy, likely with unrecorded immune exposures. The primer mix had 60 Vbeta and 13 Jbeta primers. The protocol was immunoSEQ multiplex PCR, while the TCRdb copy is restricted to in-frame clones and leaves out a portion. Of roughly 200,000 clones listed, around 75% are singletons. The source of this sequence is a male donor in good health and CMV-seronegative. Sequenced sample: PBMCs. The V and J genes are TRBV7-8 and TRBJ1-5; TRBD1 is a possible D gene (5 bases). CDR3 sequence: CASSLRQNQPQHF. The CDR3 DNA is TGTGCCAGCAGCCTGAGACAGAATCAGCCCCAGCATTTT. The full variable domain, completed using reference TRBV7-8 and TRBJ1-5, is GAGVSQSPRYKVAKRGQDVALRCDPISGHVSLFWYQQALGQGPEFLTYFQNEAQLDKSGLPSDRFFAERPEGSVSTLKIQRTQQEDSAVYLCASSLRQNQPQHFGDGTRLSIL.